This T cell receptor (beta chain) is drawn from a study of T cell clonality in common variable immunodeficiency (dated by TCRdb to about 2015). General conclusions and limits of the study: It was noted by the authors that sequencing of the repertoires of T cell subpopulations would be needed to clarify the cause of the increased clonality in CVID. Reportedly, TCRbeta sequences from CVID had fewer deletions and N-nucleotide insertions, and highly modified clones with 13 or more V deletions were absent from CVID. Despite equal DNA input, controls averaged roughly 80,000 unique sequences per sample versus roughly 32,000 in CVID samples. Differences among patients in the CVID cohort limited the correlations between repertoire features and clinical complications. Healthy controls shared more TCRbeta clones with each other than CVID subjects shared among themselves (p < 0.0001). TCRbeta clonality was higher in CVID subjects than in healthy controls (t-test p = 0.018), and the increase was most characteristic of about a third of subjects.

For sequencing, equivalent amounts of genomic DNA were input from CVID and control samples. For every sample, a 60 bp segment covering the rearranged TCRbeta CDR3 region was amplified and then sequenced. The immunoSEQ assay, a bias-corrected multiplex PCR combined with high-throughput sequencing, was used to amplify TCRbeta. The study's own analysis went as follows. Each unique nucleotide sequence was treated as a clone and annotated with V, D and J genes, copy number and frequency. Sequences were labeled productive if in frame, and non-productive if out of frame or containing stop codons. As previously described, clonality was calculated on the basis of Shannon's entropy. The predicted amino acid sequences of productive clones were used to derive mean CDR3 Kyte-Doolittle hydropathy. Hierarchical clustering of scaled V gene usage was performed with the R hclust function using Manhattan distance and complete linkage. Sharing of clones by CDR3 amino acid sequence was evaluated by resampling 12 repertoires per group over 100 rounds. The repertoires were searched for approximately 70 published EBV-specific TCRbeta sequences and almost 250 published CMV-specific TCRbeta sequences. A couple of CVID samples yielding fewer than 10,000 sequences were excluded from analysis, leaving under 45 CVID repertoires. Imported from immuneACCESS, the table was reduced by TCRdb to in-frame sequences with V and J called. These copies leave out some clones; in studies compared against another copy, an unresolved V gene accounts for under half, and the cause of the remainder is not known. Clone size and the V and J calls come from that table; the DNA yielded D and trimming. This sample was tabulated with more than 65,000 clones, among which there are no singletons. The ten largest clones capture approximately 0.8% of the sample.

Predominantly Caucasian heritage was noted among both the CVID patients and the healthy controls. Heparinized peripheral whole blood samples of about 5 to 8.5 ml were collected from each donor. Genomic DNA from adults with common variable immune deficiency (CVID) and from healthy adult controls was the source for sequencing TCRbeta CDR3 repertoires. There were 22 healthy adult volunteers in the control group (around twelve female and roughly ten male), ranging in age from about 23 to 70 years, with a mean age of roughly 35. Diluted blood was density-centrifuged over Hypaque 1077 or Ficoll-Paque to isolate peripheral blood mononuclear cells. Genomic DNA was obtained from unsorted mononuclear cells through either Qiagen column purification or a centrifugation-based method. This clone was counted at least ten times. Its target antigen remains unknown. The read ends 3 residues shy of where the CDR3 ends; the end is completed using the germline J gene.

For CDR1 and CDR2, the germline V gene lists SGHAT and FQNNGV. From cysteine to phenylalanine, the CDR3 is 13 amino acids long. Part of the CDR3 DNA is given, 30 bases translated from base 1. The trim is 5 bases for V and 4 bases for J, with a gap of 12 bases between the germline ends. The rearrangement combines TRBV11-2 with TRBJ2-7, with no reliable assignment of the D segment. The sample consisted of peripheral blood mononuclear cells. The TCR was taken from a person aged 18-69 years in good health. The DNA read from the CDR3 is TGTGCCAGCAGCCCAAAAAATCAGTACGAG. Protein translation: CASSPKNQYE. The CDR3, in full, reads CASSPKNQYEQYF.